The following is a T cell receptor beta chain sequence with its context. Its specificity is not known. Partitioning of CD4+ cells yielded a CD45RA+ naive subset and a CD45RA-negative memory subset. Clones were sequenced by immunoSEQ multiplex PCR, and TCRdb holds only the in-frame ones, with some missing. The sample contains some 2.1 million clones, roughly 96% of which appear only once. This entry is derived from a study of shared clonotypes between healthy human individuals. Study-wide findings and caveats: Clonotypes shared by all four donors outscored non-shared clonotypes in generation probability. The sole specimen, blood, was sampled, and tissue repertoires likely differ.

Germline values: CDR1 SGHVS, CDR2 FQNEAQ. The CDR3 runs 16 residues. Trimming took off 2 bases at V and 1 base at J, with 14 bases between the two ends. The J gene is TRBJ1-2, the V gene TRBV7-8; TRBD1 might be the D (5 bases). This sequence was found in a man aged 18 to 30 in good health. Sequenced material: naive CD4+ T cells sorted from blood. Subset specified: CD45RA+ positively selected. DNA of the CDR3: TGTGCCAGCAGCTTACAGACAGAACCATATAACTATGGCTACACCTTC. This translates into CASSLQTEPYNYGYTF.